This passage covers 29 T cell receptor beta chains from one sample sequenced in a study of blood T cells in healthy people across ages. Together with a sample-barcoded 5' primer, a J-beta primer mix was included in a second PCR lasting about 7 to 11 cycles. TCRdb re-analysed the 5' RACE reads in MiXCR, keeping a single row per CDR3 protein. Found here are around 1,800,000 distinct CDR3 sequences, 35% to 50% of them singletons; the top ten hold roughly 23%. Sequencing input: blood. These receptors all stem from a human donor in good health.

The V and J genes are TRBV27 and TRBJ2-1; 10 bases agree with TRBD2. The length of the CDR3 is 15 residues. Germline trimming cut 7 bases from V and 7 bases from J; bases unmatched to any gene: 10. Germline V gene sequence: CDR1 MNHEY, CDR2 SMNVEV (reference sequence). CDR3 residues: CASTVMASGGNEQFF. The CDR3 region has the DNA TGTGCCAGCACCGTAATGGCTAGCGGGGGTAATGAGCAGTTCTTC.

This chain joins TRBV7-2 and TRBJ2-6; D remains unclear. The CDR3 contains 14 residues. V was shortened by 11 bases and J by 0 bases, with 11 bases between the two germline ends. Germline V gene sequence: CDR1 SGHTA, CDR2 FQGNSA. CDR3 bases: TGTGCCTGGGGAAGGGTCTCTGGGGCCAACGTCCTGACTTTC. Protein: CAWGRVSGANVLTF. Filled out from reference TRBV7-2 and TRBJ2-6, the complete variable domain reads GAGVSQSPSNKVTEKGKDVELRCDPISGHTALYWYRQSLGQGLEFLIYFQGNSAPDKSGLPSDRFSAERTGGSVSTLTIQRTQQEDSAVYLCAWGRVSGANVLTFGAGSRLTVL.

As to this clonotype: At one boundary the junction diverges from the germline segment, which might be a read error. The CDR3 spells CASRRSGGWNTGAFF. DNA for the CDR3: TGTGCCAGCAGGAGATCAGGGGGATGGAACACTGGAGCTTTCTTT. This chain uses TRBV12-3 or TRBV12-4 with TRBJ1-1; 7 bases are shared with TRBD1. The CDR3 has 15 residues.

This sequence joins TRBV7-3 and TRBJ2-5, with 8 nucleotides matching TRBD2. This CDR3 region has 15 residues. Germline V gene data show CDR1 as SGHTA and CDR2 as FQGTGA. Unmatched junction bases numbered 16, after V lost 5 bases and J lost 11 bases. The CDR3 bases are TGTGCCAGCAGCCCCCGGGGGGGGGAATACAATGAGCAGTACTTC. Its protein is CASSPRGGEYNEQYF.

Comment on this clonotype: The junction departs from the called germline gene at one end, perhaps through a read error. Here the CDR3 DNA reads TGCGCCAGCAGCCGAGGGGGCGCGAATGGAGACACCATATATTTT. It encodes CASSRGGANGDTIYF. The rearrangement uses TRBV5-1 and TRBJ1-3, with 7 positions matching TRBD1. The CDR3 loop spans 15 amino acids. Germline-derived CDR1 and CDR2 are SGHRS and YFSETQ.

This rearrangement joins TRBV29-1 to TRBJ2-5, with D maybe TRBD1 (5 bases). The CDR3 length is 13 residues. Looked up from germline, CDR1 is SQVTM and CDR2 is ANQGSEA. Trimming cost V 2 bases and J 4 bases, with 11 bases left between them. Here the CDR3 DNA reads TGCAGCGTTGAACGGCAGGGCCCAGAGACCCAGTACTTC. Protein: CSVERQGPETQYF.

This CDR3 reads CARNSGDSPLHF. CDR3 sequence (DNA): TGTGCCAGAAATAGTGGGGATTCACCCCTCCACTTT. The chain uses TRBV12-3 or TRBV12-4 and TRBJ1-6; no firm D call. The length of the CDR3 is 12 residues. V was cut by 9 bases and J by 8 bases, with 11 bases left in between.

V and J are TRBV7-2 and TRBJ2-5; TRBD1 is a possible D gene (6 bases). The V end was cut by 5 bases, the J end by 2 bases, with 15 bases between. The CDR3 totals 15 residues. Germline CDR1 reads SGHTA; CDR2 reads FQGNSA. CDR3 DNA: TGTGCCAGCAGCGTTAGTTTGAGGGGGCAAGAGACCCAGTACTTC. Its translation: CASSVSLRGQETQYF.

This chain links TRBV4-1 with TRBJ1-4; D call uncertain. This CDR3 contains 15 residues. V was cut by 4 bases and J by 0 bases, with 9 bases left in between. CDR1 MGHRA and CDR2 YSYEKL come from the germline V gene. The CDR3 DNA reads TGCGCCAGCAGCCGGGGAGGTTCAACTAATGAAAAACTGTTTTTT. Translation gives CASSRGGSTNEKLFF.

This chain connects TRBV20-1 to TRBJ1-2; 7 nucleotides line up with TRBD1. CDR1 and CDR2 (germline): DFQATT, SNEGSKA (reference sequence). CDR3 length equals 14 residues. V dropped 6 bases and J dropped 6; count of bases not matched to a gene: 13. The CDR3, as DNA: TGCAGTGCCAGGGGGATTTCCAGGGACGATGGCTACACCTTC. It is translated as CSARGISRDDGYTF.

This clonotype came up a few times. This chain connects TRBV4-2 to TRBJ2-1, with 13 bases lining up with TRBD2. CDR1 LGHNA and CDR2 YNFKEQ come from the germline V gene. The CDR3 covers 15 residues. The V segment lost 3 bases and the J segment 9 bases; nucleotides outside the gene matches: 5. The CDR3 is CASSHGLAGAGEQFF. In DNA, the CDR3 is TGTGCCAGCAGCCATGGACTAGCGGGGGCGGGTGAGCAGTTCTTC.

This clonotype has just a few counts. The chain uses TRBV6-1 and TRBJ2-4, with D perhaps matching TRBD2 (5 bases). The J call may be faulty, since TRBJ2-7 better matches the DNA end. The CDR3 totals 13 residues. CDR1 and CDR2 from the germline V gene are MNHNS and SASEGT. This CDR3 reads CASREDVLYEQYF. CDR3 nucleotides: TGTGCCAGCAGGGAGGACGTCTTATACGAGCAGTACTTC.

This clonotype occurred a few times. The chain has TRBV27 and TRBJ2-7; D gene ambiguous. The V gene's germline CDR1 is MNHEY and CDR2 SMNVEV (reference sequence). V was trimmed by 2 bases and J by 1 base, leaving 15 bases between them. The CDR3 spans 16 residues. The CDR3: CASSLKGLGESYEQYF. As DNA, the CDR3 is TGTGCCAGCAGTTTAAAGGGCCTCGGTGAATCCTACGAGCAGTACTTC.

This clonotype was observed a few times. The gene calls are TRBV28 and TRBJ2-7; unclear D gene. V lost 5 bases, J lost 4 bases, and 12 bases lay in between. CDR1 and CDR2 (germline): MDHEN, SYDVKM. The CDR3 consists of 13 residues. The DNA for the CDR3 is TGTGCCAGCAGTCCCGTTTGGGGATACGAGCAGTACTTC. Protein product: CASSPVWGYEQYF.

About this clonotype itself: This is likely a read error, given that the CDR3 carries no conserved phenylalanine or tryptophan at its end. The chain links TRBV4-1 to TRBJ1-5; D unclear. V dropped 8 bases and J dropped 7 bases, with 15 bases sitting between them. Germline V gene data show CDR1 as MGHRA and CDR2 as YSYEKL. The length of the CDR3 is 13 residues. CDR3 nucleotide sequence: TGCGCCAGCGCGGAGGGAGTAGGGCAGCCCCAGCATTCT. Translating it yields CASAEGVGQPQHS.

This clonotype was seen repeatedly, ten times or more. J is TRBJ2-7 and V is TRBV7-2; D is unclear. Per germline, CDR1 SGHTA and CDR2 FQGNSA. V was trimmed by 6 bases and J by 0 bases, leaving 6 bases between them. The CDR3 sequence is 12 residues long. The CDR3 protein is CASSSSSYEQYF. CDR3 nucleotides: TGTGCCAGCAGTTCGAGCTCCTACGAGCAGTACTTC.

The V and J genes are TRBV6-1 and TRBJ1-1; 9 nucleotides agree with TRBD1. V trimming: 3 bases; J trimming: 11 bases; junction bases outside the gene matches: 4. Looked up from germline, CDR1 is MNHNS and CDR2 is SASEGT. The CDR3 contains 12 residues. Here the CDR3 DNA reads TGTGCCAGCAGTGACCGGGACAGGGAGGCTTTCTTT. Translation: CASSDRDREAFF.

There are a few counts of this clonotype. This rearrangement joins TRBV7-9 to TRBJ2-7; TRBD2 matches at 10 bases. Per the germline V gene, CDR1 is SEHNR and CDR2 is FQNEAQ (reference sequence). CDR3 size: 18 residues. J was trimmed by 3 bases and V by 0 bases; bases with no gene match: 11. CDR3 bases: TGTGCCAGCAGCTTAGCCCTAGCTACTAGCGGGGCAGACTACGAGCAGTACTTC. It yields the protein CASSLALATSGADYEQYF.

This chain links TRBV3-1 with TRBJ2-1, with D possibly matching TRBD1 (6 bases). V lost 0 bases, J lost 3 bases, and 9 bases lay in between. Germline values: CDR1 LGHDT, CDR2 YNNKEL (reference sequence). CDR3 length: 15 residues. CDR3 sequence: CASSQEGAHYNEQFF. CDR3 coding DNA: TGTGCCAGCAGCCAAGAGGGGGCCCACTACAATGAGCAGTTCTTC.

This CDR3 is CASSLGQGLATDTQYF. The CDR3 DNA is TGCGCCAGCAGCTTGGGGCAGGGGCTAGCCACAGATACGCAGTATTTT. The rearrangement joins TRBV5-1 to TRBJ2-3; weak D call: TRBD1 (6 bases). There are 16 residues in the CDR3. CDR1 is SGHRS, CDR2 YFSETQ, per germline. V lost 0 bases and J 2 bases, leaving 13 bases between the germline ends.

The CDR3 spells CASSKVSFPDATNEKLFF. The CDR3 DNA reads as TGTGCCAGCAGCAAAGTATCGTTTCCGGATGCAACTAATGAAAAACTGTTTTTT. The chain is built from TRBV21-1 and TRBJ1-4. TRBV21-1 is classified as a pseudogene. The CDR3 is made up of 18 amino acids.

The genes are TRBV20-1 and TRBJ2-7; TRBD1 matches 8 bases. Germline CDR1 is DFQATT and CDR2 is SNEGSKA (reference sequence). The CDR3 length is 13 residues. With 3 bases clipped from V and 3 bases from J, the junction kept 4 bases outside the gene matches. The CDR3 spells CSASRGRFYEQYF. In nucleotides, the CDR3 is TGCAGTGCTAGCAGGGGGCGATTCTACGAGCAGTACTTC.

V and J are TRBV29-1 and TRBJ1-1; 7 positions agree with TRBD1. Looked up from germline, CDR1 is SQVTM and CDR2 is ANQGSEA. This CDR3 contains 13 residues. V lost 6 bases and J lost 5; bases outside the gene matches: 9. In DNA, the CDR3 is TGCAGCGTGAGATGGGACAGTGGGACTGAAGCTTTCTTT. This translates into CSVRWDSGTEAFF.

With respect to this clonotype: One junction end does not reproduce the germline sequence, and a read error may be involved. This CDR3 reads CSVYLRDSSCEQYF. The DNA of the CDR3 is TGCAGCGTTTATTTGAGGGACAGTTCCTGCGAGCAGTACTTC. J is TRBJ2-7 and V is TRBV29-1, with 7 positions matching TRBD1. Germline CDR1 reads SQVTM; CDR2 reads ANQGSEA. This CDR3 spans 14 amino acids.

This chain uses TRBV2 with TRBJ2-2, with D hard to call. V lost 2 bases to trimming and J lost 6 bases, with 7 bases between them. Germline V gene data show CDR1 as SNHLY and CDR2 as FYNNEI. The CDR3 length is 13 residues. CDR3: CASSERDSGELFF. Here the CDR3 DNA reads TGTGCCAGCAGTGAAAGGGATTCCGGGGAGCTGTTTTTT.

The chain carries TRBV7-3 and TRBJ1-2, with TRBD1 as a possible D gene (5 bases). The CDR3 sequence is 15 residues long. Trimming left V 2 bases short and J 8 bases short, with 18 bases between. Germline V CDR1 and CDR2: SGHTA, FQGTGA. CDR3 DNA: TGTGCCAGCAGCTTAGGGTCAGGGAGAAGTGGCGGCTACACCTTC. It encodes CASSLGSGRSGGYTF.

This clonotype was observed a single time. This rearrangement joins TRBV6-2 or TRBV6-3 to TRBJ1-1; 7 bases align to TRBD1. CDR3 size: 14 residues. The V gene end was trimmed by 5 bases and the J gene end by 8 bases; junction bases not matched to a gene: 11. CDR1 is MNHEY, CDR2 SVGEGT, per germline. The CDR3 DNA reads as TGTGCCAGCAGTGACGCAGAGGGACAGAGCGAAGCTTTCTTT. Protein sequence: CASSDAEGQSEAFF.

This clonotype was counted only a few times. This chain joins TRBV10-3 and TRBJ1-1; 9 nucleotides line up with TRBD1. The CDR3 loop spans 16 amino acids. Germline CDR1 reads ENHRY; CDR2 reads SYGVKD. The V segment lost 3 bases and the J segment 0 bases; nucleotides outside the gene matches: 5. The CDR3 protein is CAISDGTGGMNTEAFF. The DNA of the CDR3 is TGTGCCATCAGTGACGGTACAGGGGGCATGAACACTGAAGCTTTCTTT.

A few counts support this clonotype. The genes are TRBV7-2 and TRBJ2-3; D ambiguous. This CDR3 is 13 amino acids long. From germline, CDR1 is SGHTA and CDR2 FQGNSA. The V end was cut by 3 bases, the J end by 6 bases, with 10 bases between. CDR3 protein: CASSLGRHDTQYF. The CDR3 DNA reads TGTGCCAGCAGCTTGGGTCGGCATGATACGCAGTATTTT. The full variable domain, its missing parts supplied by reference TRBV7-2 and TRBJ2-3, is GAGVSQSPSNKVTEKGKDVELRCDPISGHTALYWYRQSLGQGLEFLIYFQGNSAPDKSGLPSDRFSAERTGGSVSTLTIQRTQQEDSAVYLCASSLGRHDTQYFGPGTRLTVL.